These T cell receptor beta chains were read from a single sample in a study of neoadjuvant anti-PD-1 for oral cavity cancer. Repertoires were generated with immunoSEQ multiplex PCR, while TCRdb's copy carries only in-frame clones and drops some. This table has about 61,000 clones, approximately 79% appearing once. The source was PBMCs, collected before nivolumab (anti-PD-1) treatment. The source is a person aged 40 to 85 with oral cavity squamous cell carcinoma. Each CDR3 is given with its conserved first and last residue. Fields, in order: V gene, J gene, clone size, D gene, CDR3 protein, CDR3 DNA. The D gene is left open where the match is weak. The size entry is marked missing in some rows and otherwise reads once, few, many or a size class.

V gene: TRBV5-1
J gene: TRBJ1-2
clone size: NA
D gene: TRBD1
CDR3 protein: CASRTGQEINGYTF
CDR3 DNA: TGCGCCAGCAGAACGGGACAGGAGATCAATGGCTACACCTTC

V gene: TRBV7-2
J gene: TRBJ1-5
clone size: NA
D gene: TRBD1
CDR3 protein: CASSLAGQVGQPQHF
CDR3 DNA: TGTGCCAGCAGCTTAGCCGGACAGGTCGGGCAGCCCCAGCATTTT

V gene: TRBV9
J gene: TRBJ1-4
clone size: NA
D gene: NA
CDR3 protein: CASNVIRGVREKLFF
CDR3 DNA: TGTGCCAGCAACGTCATACGAGGGGTAAGAGAAAAACTGTTTTTT

V gene: TRBV19
J gene: TRBJ1-2
clone size: many
D gene: TRBD1
CDR3 protein: CASSPRDRGYGYTF
CDR3 DNA: TGTGCCAGTAGTCCGAGGGACAGGGGCTATGGCTACACCTTC

V gene: TRBV7-6
J gene: TRBJ2-1
clone size: few
D gene: NA
CDR3 protein: CASSLDLKAYNEQFF
CDR3 DNA: TGTGCCAGCAGCTTGGACTTAAAGGCCTACAATGAGCAGTTCTTC

V gene: TRBV27
J gene: TRBJ2-5
clone size: NA
D gene: TRBD2
CDR3 protein: CASSLRPLRGRETQYF
CDR3 DNA: TGTGCCAGCAGTCTTCGCCCTCTACGCGGGAGGGAGACCCAGTACTTC

V gene: TRBV6-6
J gene: TRBJ2-3
clone size: NA
D gene: NA
CDR3 protein: CASSYDGADTQYF
CDR3 DNA: TGTGCCAGCAGTTACGACGGCGCAGATACGCAGTATTTT

V gene: TRBV6-6
J gene: TRBJ1-5
clone size: NA
D gene: NA
CDR3 protein: CASTKQGNQPQHF
CDR3 DNA: TGTGCCAGCACCAAACAGGGCAATCAGCCCCAGCATTTT

V gene: TRBV11-2
J gene: TRBJ1-5
clone size: NA
D gene: TRBD1
CDR3 protein: CASSRQGAGKPQHF
CDR3 DNA: TGTGCCAGCAGTAGACAGGGTGCGGGAAAGCCCCAGCATTTT

V gene: TRBV18
J gene: TRBJ1-1
clone size: NA
D gene: NA
CDR3 protein: CASSRRDFVNTEAFF
CDR3 DNA: TGTGCCAGCTCACGCAGGGACTTCGTGAACACTGAAGCTTTCTTT

V gene: TRBV6-6
J gene: TRBJ2-1
clone size: once
D gene: NA
CDR3 protein: CASSHLRATSNEQFF
CDR3 DNA: TGTGCCAGCAGTCACCTAAGGGCTACCTCAAATGAGCAGTTCTTC

V gene: TRBV9
J gene: TRBJ2-7
clone size: NA
D gene: TRBD2
CDR3 protein: CASSTLGTSGSYEQYF
CDR3 DNA: TGTGCCAGCAGCACCTTGGGGACTAGCGGGAGCTACGAGCAGTACTTC

V gene: TRBV2
J gene: TRBJ2-3
clone size: NA
D gene: TRBD2
CDR3 protein: CASTPGAGVQYF
CDR3 DNA: TGTGCCAGCACTCCTGGGGCGGGAGTGCAGTATTTT

V gene: TRBV19
J gene: TRBJ2-1
clone size: NA
D gene: TRBD2
CDR3 protein: CASSIEAGDNEQFF
CDR3 DNA: TGTGCCAGTAGTATTGAAGCGGGGGACAATGAGCAGTTCTTC

V gene: TRBV5-1
J gene: TRBJ2-2
clone size: NA
D gene: NA
CDR3 protein: CASRLGAGELFF
CDR3 DNA: TGCGCCAGCAGACTGGGGGCCGGGGAGCTGTTTTTT

V gene: TRBV9
J gene: TRBJ2-3
clone size: NA
D gene: TRBD2
CDR3 protein: CASSLSGSQTDTQYF
CDR3 DNA: TGTGCCAGCAGTCTTAGCGGGAGTCAGACAGATACGCAGTATTTT

V gene: TRBV4-1
J gene: TRBJ2-2
clone size: NA
D gene: NA
CDR3 protein: CASSQGALLPGELFF
CDR3 DNA: TGCGCCAGCAGCCAAGGGGCGCTTCTTCCGGGGGAGCTGTTTTTT

V gene: TRBV18
J gene: TRBJ1-3
clone size: NA
D gene: NA
CDR3 protein: CASWSSGNTIYF
CDR3 DNA: TGTGCCAGCTGGAGCTCTGGAAACACCATATATTTT

V gene: TRBV5-1
J gene: TRBJ2-5
clone size: NA
D gene: NA
CDR3 protein: CASSKDSQETQYF
CDR3 DNA: TGCGCCAGCAGCAAGGACAGCCAAGAGACCCAGTACTTC

V gene: TRBV7-9
J gene: TRBJ1-4
clone size: NA
D gene: NA
CDR3 protein: CASSPARVTEKLFF
CDR3 DNA: TGTGCCAGCAGCCCGGCCAGGGTGACTGAAAAACTGTTTTTT

V gene: TRBV9
J gene: TRBJ1-2
clone size: NA
D gene: NA
CDR3 protein: CASSVGRRGFTNYGYTF
CDR3 DNA: TGTGCCAGCAGCGTAGGACGGCGAGGCTTTACTAACTATGGCTACACCTTC

V gene: TRBV5-1
J gene: TRBJ1-2
clone size: NA
D gene: NA
CDR3 protein: CASSVHGSYTF
CDR3 DNA: TGCGCCAGCAGCGTACACGGCTCTTACACCTTC

V gene: TRBV6-5
J gene: TRBJ1-5
clone size: NA
D gene: NA
CDR3 protein: CASRQGSQPQHF
CDR3 DNA: TGTGCCAGCAGGCAGGGTTCTCAGCCCCAGCATTTT

V gene: TRBV5-1
J gene: TRBJ1-1
clone size: NA
D gene: NA
CDR3 protein: CASSLEGDGTEAFF
CDR3 DNA: TGCGCCAGCAGCTTGGAAGGGGACGGGACTGAAGCTTTCTTT

V gene: TRBV7-6
J gene: TRBJ1-3
clone size: NA
D gene: TRBD1
CDR3 protein: CASSLGARGLGNTIYF
CDR3 DNA: TGTGCCAGCAGCTTAGGCGCCAGGGGGCTTGGAAACACCATATATTTT

V gene: TRBV19
J gene: TRBJ2-2
clone size: NA
D gene: NA
CDR3 protein: CASTRGGNTGELFF
CDR3 DNA: TGTGCCAGTACCAGGGGGGGGAACACCGGGGAGCTGTTTTTT

V gene: TRBV5-1
J gene: TRBJ2-7
clone size: NA
D gene: NA
CDR3 protein: CASSLATTLRNNEQYF
CDR3 DNA: TGCGCCAGCAGCTTGGCGACTACCTTGAGGAACAACGAGCAGTACTTC

V gene: TRBV6-5
J gene: TRBJ2-3
clone size: once
D gene: NA
CDR3 protein: CASNRADTDTQYF
CDR3 DNA: TGTGCCAGCAACCGAGCGGACACAGATACGCAGTATTTT

V gene: TRBV5-5
J gene: TRBJ2-3
clone size: NA
D gene: TRBD2
CDR3 protein: CASSPLAGVADTQYF
CDR3 DNA: TGTGCCAGCAGTCCACTAGCGGGAGTCGCAGATACGCAGTATTTT

V gene: TRBV7-8
J gene: TRBJ1-1
clone size: NA
D gene: NA
CDR3 protein: CASSSKTANTEAFF
CDR3 DNA: TGTGCCAGCAGCTCTAAGACGGCGAACACTGAAGCTTTCTTT

V gene: TRBV5-4
J gene: TRBJ1-2
clone size: NA
D gene: TRBD1
CDR3 protein: CASSVGDRVRGYTF
CDR3 DNA: TGTGCCAGCAGCGTGGGGGACAGGGTGAGGGGCTACACCTTC

V gene: TRBV19
J gene: TRBJ1-1
clone size: once
D gene: NA
CDR3 protein: CASLRRPGTEAFF
CDR3 DNA: TGTGCCAGTCTCCGGCGGCCAGGCACTGAAGCTTTCTTT

V gene: TRBV28
J gene: TRBJ1-2
clone size: NA
D gene: NA
CDR3 protein: CASIPGGRLNYGYTF
CDR3 DNA: TGTGCCAGCATCCCGGGGGGCCGCCTTAACTATGGCTACACCTTC

V gene: TRBV5-8
J gene: TRBJ1-2
clone size: NA
D gene: TRBD1
CDR3 protein: CASSSDRGRGGYTF
CDR3 DNA: TGTGCCAGCAGTTCGGACAGGGGTAGAGGAGGCTACACCTTC

V gene: TRBV7-9
J gene: TRBJ1-2
clone size: NA
D gene: TRBD1
CDR3 protein: CASSLAWTGSGYTF
CDR3 DNA: TGTGCCAGCAGCTTAGCGTGGACAGGAAGTGGCTACACCTTC

V gene: TRBV7-3
J gene: TRBJ2-1
clone size: NA
D gene: TRBD2
CDR3 protein: CASSFRLAGVPEQFF
CDR3 DNA: TGTGCCAGCAGCTTTCGACTAGCGGGAGTCCCTGAGCAGTTCTTC

V gene: TRBV27
J gene: TRBJ2-5
clone size: NA
D gene: NA
CDR3 protein: CASSPRHGQETQYF
CDR3 DNA: TGTGCCAGCAGTCCTCGGCACGGTCAAGAGACCCAGTACTTC

V gene: TRBV19
J gene: TRBJ2-1
clone size: NA
D gene: NA
CDR3 protein: CASSGPSSYNEQFF
CDR3 DNA: TGTGCCAGTAGTGGGCCCTCCTCCTACAATGAGCAGTTCTTC

V gene: TRBV2
J gene: TRBJ1-2
clone size: NA
D gene: NA
CDR3 protein: CASKEGGIGYTF
CDR3 DNA: TGTGCCAGCAAGGAAGGGGGAATTGGCTACACCTTC

V gene: TRBV7-9
J gene: TRBJ2-2
clone size: NA
D gene: TRBD2
CDR3 protein: CASSVGLGIVTGELFF
CDR3 DNA: TGTGCCAGCAGCGTGGGACTAGGAATAGTCACCGGGGAGCTGTTTTTT

V gene: TRBV4-1
J gene: TRBJ2-7
clone size: NA
D gene: TRBD1
CDR3 protein: CASSQLRGSAYEQYF
CDR3 DNA: TGCGCCAGCAGCCAACTCAGGGGGTCAGCCTACGAGCAGTACTTC

V gene: TRBV4-1
J gene: TRBJ2-5
clone size: few
D gene: NA
CDR3 protein: CASSPNTGAHGGETQYF
CDR3 DNA: TGCGCCAGCAGCCCCAACACAGGAGCCCACGGGGGAGAGACCCAGTACTTC

V gene: TRBV9
J gene: TRBJ1-2
clone size: NA
D gene: TRBD1
CDR3 protein: CASSGGQGNYGYTF
CDR3 DNA: TGTGCCAGCAGCGGAGGACAGGGGAACTATGGCTACACCTTC

V gene: TRBV5-4
J gene: TRBJ2-7
clone size: NA
D gene: NA
CDR3 protein: CASSLWSEEQYF
CDR3 DNA: TGTGCCAGCAGCTTATGGAGCGAAGAGCAGTACTTC

V gene: TRBV1
J gene: TRBJ2-1
clone size: NA
D gene: NA
CDR3 protein: CTSSLPLAGLHNEQFF
CDR3 DNA: TGCACCAGCAGCCTACCACTAGCGGGGCTCCACAATGAGCAGTTCTTC

V gene: TRBV7-2
J gene: TRBJ1-3
clone size: NA
D gene: NA
CDR3 protein: CASSSDSSGNTIYF
CDR3 DNA: TGTGCCAGCAGCTCAGACAGCTCTGGAAACACCATATATTTT

V gene: TRBV5-1
J gene: TRBJ2-5
clone size: NA
D gene: TRBD2
CDR3 protein: CASSLAPFGAGGETQYF
CDR3 DNA: TGCGCCAGCAGCTTGGCCCCTTTCGGGGCGGGGGGGGAGACCCAGTACTTC

V gene: TRBV21-1
J gene: TRBJ1-1
clone size: few
D gene: NA
CDR3 protein: CASSKDNTEAFF
CDR3 DNA: TGTGCCAGCAGCAAAGACAACACTGAAGCTTTCTTT